The 23 T cell receptor beta chains in this list originate from one sample, sequenced in a study of blood T cell repertoires in COVID-19. Assay: immunoSEQ multiplex PCR; the TCRdb copy retains only in-frame clones and omits some. This table holds about 250,000 clones, approximately 85% found once. The sample consisted of PBMCs or T cells enriched from blood (not recorded which). The receptors were gathered from a young woman who had recovered from COVID-19.

The chain is built from TRBV5-1 and TRBJ1-1; TRBD1 might be the D (5 bases). Germline-derived CDR1 and CDR2 are SGHRS and YFSETQ. The CDR3 length is 15 residues. V shed 3 bases and J shed 4 bases, with 16 bases lying between them. CDR3 bases: TGCGCCAGCAGCTCACTGTCTCGACAGAGCACTGAAGCTTTCTTT. Its protein product is CASSSLSRQSTEAFF.

The chain is built from TRBV6-5 and TRBJ1-1, with D tentatively TRBD1 (5 bases). The CDR3 contains 13 residues. V was cut by 2 bases and J by 8 bases, with 12 bases left in between. The germline CDR1 and CDR2 sequences are MNHEY and SVGAGI. The CDR3 here is CASSYPKKGEAFF. CDR3 DNA: TGTGCCAGCAGTTACCCGAAAAAGGGGGAAGCTTTCTTT.

The chain has TRBV19 and TRBJ2-1; a possible D gene is TRBD1 (6 bases). This CDR3 comprises 15 residues. Germline CDR1 reads LNHDA; CDR2 reads SQIVND (reference sequence). Trimming pared 2 bases from V and 9 bases from J, leaving 17 bases between. The CDR3, as DNA: TGTGCCAGTAGTATACGAAGGGGCCAAGGGGGTGAGCAGTTCTTC. Encoded protein: CASSIRRGQGGEQFF.

The chain links TRBV4-1 to TRBJ2-2; possible D gene TRBD2, 6 bases. V was clipped by 0 bases and J by 2 bases, with 10 bases between them. Per the germline V gene, CDR1 is MGHRA and CDR2 is YSYEKL. The CDR3 is 16 amino acids. In DNA, the CDR3 is TGCGCCAGCAGCCAAGATGCGGGGAGAAACACCGGGGAGCTGTTTTTT. This encodes CASSQDAGRNTGELFF.

This chain links TRBV11-3 with TRBJ1-1; 7 nucleotides align to TRBD1. Germline V gene sequence: CDR1 SGHNT, CDR2 YENEEA. CDR3 size: 14 residues. The J segment lost 5 bases and the V segment lost 2 bases, leaving 5 bases of the junction unmatched. Here the CDR3 DNA reads TGTGCCAGCAGCTTAACCACAGGGGCGACTGAAGCTTTCTTT. Its translation is CASSLTTGATEAFF.

This clone was counted once. This sample includes further DNA sequences coding for the same CDR3. V is TRBV5-1 and J is TRBJ1-5, with D possibly matching TRBD1 (5 bases). The CDR3 loop spans 15 amino acids. The V and J ends lost 0 bases and 2 bases respectively, with 9 bases between them. Germline V gene data show CDR1 as SGHRS and CDR2 as YFSETQ. This CDR3 reads CASSLAPGGNQPQHF. The CDR3 DNA reads as TGCGCCAGCAGCTTGGCACCGGGGGGCAATCAGCCCCAGCATTTT.

The gene calls are TRBV11-2 and TRBJ2-7, with unresolved D. Trimming shortened V by 5 bases and J by 4 bases, and 12 bases separated the two germline ends. The germline V gene encodes CDR1 SGHAT and CDR2 FQNNGV. The CDR3 is 13 amino acids. The CDR3 region is CASSRPLYYEQYF. The CDR3 DNA is TGTGCCAGCAGCCGCCCACTTTATTACGAGCAGTACTTC.

The J gene is TRBJ1-2, the V gene TRBV28, with 7 nucleotides matching TRBD1. The CDR3 has 14 amino acids. From germline, CDR1 is MDHEN and CDR2 SYDVKM. The V gene end was trimmed by 2 bases and the J gene end by 4 bases; junction bases not matched to a gene: 4. DNA of the CDR3: TGTGCCAGCAGTTTAGACAGGGATGGCTATGGCTACACCTTC. It specifies CASSLDRDGYGYTF.

V gene TRBV11-2 combines with J gene TRBJ1-5; TRBD1 agrees at 10 bases. The CDR3 runs to 16 residues. Looked up from germline, CDR1 is SGHAT and CDR2 is FQNNGV. Trimming cost V 1 base and J 10 bases; bases outside gene matches: 10. This chain's CDR3 is CASSLGRGDRGGPQHF. The DNA of the CDR3 is TGTGCCAGCAGCTTAGGGAGGGGGGACAGGGGCGGACCCCAGCATTTT.

V and J are TRBV28 and TRBJ2-3; tentative D call: TRBD1 (5 bases). Trimming took off 7 bases at V and 6 bases at J, with 14 bases between the two ends. The germline V gene encodes CDR1 MDHEN and CDR2 SYDVKM. The CDR3 runs 13 residues. CDR3 nucleotide sequence: TGTGCCAGCAAGAGCAGGGCCCTCGATACGCAGTATTTT. It encodes CASKSRALDTQYF.

This clone was found once. The chain carries TRBV5-1 and TRBJ1-1; no clear D gene. Germline V gives CDR1 SGHRS, CDR2 YFSETQ. Trimming cost V 4 bases and J 4 bases, with 11 bases left between them. The CDR3 is 13 residues long. The CDR3 nucleotides are TGCGCCAGCAGCAAGAGGGTGGCCACTGAAGCTTTCTTT. Its translation is CASSKRVATEAFF. The entire variable domain, with the rest obtained from reference TRBV5-1 and TRBJ1-1, is as follows: KAGVTQTPRYLIKTRGQQVTLSCSPISGHRSVSWYQQTPGQGLQFLFEYFSETQRNKGNFPGRFSGRQFSNSRSEMNVSTLELGDSALYLCASSKRVATEAFFGQGTRLTVV.

The chain is built from TRBV2 and TRBJ1-5; D gene unclear. The CDR3 totals 15 residues. Between the trimmed V and J ends, which lost 0 bases and 8 bases, there was a span of 14 bases. In germline, CDR1 is SNHLY, CDR2 FYNNEI. The CDR3 nucleotides are TGTGCCAGCAGTGAAGCGCAGGCCGTCCACGAGCCCCAGCATTTT. Translating it yields CASSEAQAVHEPQHF.

The V and J genes are TRBV6-5 and TRBJ2-2; D remains unclear. The CDR3 spans 13 residues. The germline CDR1 and CDR2 sequences are MNHEY and SVGAGI. Between the trimmed V and J ends, which lost 5 bases and 7 bases, there was a span of 11 bases. The CDR3 loop reads CASSPTTRGELFF. DNA of the CDR3: TGTGCCAGCAGTCCAACAACCCGCGGGGAGCTGTTTTTT.

The chain joins TRBV30 to TRBJ2-1; TRBD2 aligns across 13 bases. Trimming cost V 6 bases and J 0 bases; bases outside gene matches: 5. The CDR3 loop spans 16 amino acids. The germline CDR1 and CDR2 sequences are GTSNPN and SVGIG (reference sequence). The CDR3 loop is CACGLAGVYSYNEQFF. In nucleotides, the CDR3 is TGTGCCTGCGGACTAGCGGGAGTATACTCCTACAATGAGCAGTTCTTC.

The V and J genes are TRBV2 and TRBJ1-5, with a tentative D call TRBD1 (5 bases). V was clipped by 2 bases and J by 7 bases, with 18 bases between them. Germline CDR1 is SNHLY and CDR2 is FYNNEI. This CDR3 comprises 16 residues. DNA of the CDR3: TGTGCCAGCAGTGAAAGGGGCCGCGGGGGGTACCAGCCCCAGCATTTT. This translates into CASSERGRGGYQPQHF.

V and J are TRBV20-1 and TRBJ1-1; the D is unclear. The CDR3 loop spans 13 amino acids. V was clipped by 3 bases and J by 0 bases, with 8 bases between them. CDR1 is DFQATT and CDR2 is SNEGSKA in the germline V gene (reference sequence). CDR3 DNA sequence: TGCAGTGCTAGTATAGATTTGAACACTGAAGCTTTCTTT. This encodes CSASIDLNTEAFF.

The chain couples TRBV3-1 (or the pseudogene TRBV3-2) to TRBJ2-1; 7 nucleotides agree with TRBD1. V lost 4 bases and J lost 0; bases outside the gene matches: 18. Germline CDR1 reads LGHDT; CDR2 reads YNNKEL (reference sequence). The CDR3 contains 20 residues. CDR3 loop: CASSPSPGQTKLSSYNEQFF. As DNA, the CDR3 is TGTGCCAGCAGCCCCTCCCCGGGACAGACGAAACTAAGCTCCTACAATGAGCAGTTCTTC.

V is TRBV28 and J is TRBJ2-7, with D maybe TRBD1 (5 bases). Germline V lookup: CDR1 MDHEN, CDR2 SYDVKM. The CDR3 spans 17 residues. V was shortened by 3 bases and J by 2 bases, with 20 bases between the two germline ends. The CDR3 nucleotides are TGTGCCAGCAGTTTTTCACCTATTCACAGGCCGACCTACGAGCAGTACTTC. Translated: CASSFSPIHRPTYEQYF.

This clone was detected only once. This sequence joins TRBV3-1 (or the pseudogene TRBV3-2) and TRBJ2-1, with 12 positions matching TRBD2. CDR3 length: 16 residues. Germline CDR1 is LGHDT and CDR2 is YNNKEL (reference sequence). V shed 0 bases and J 5 bases; nucleotides not matched to a gene: 2. The CDR3: CASSQERLAGDNEQFF. CDR3 sequence (DNA): TGTGCCAGCAGCCAAGAACGACTAGCGGGGGACAATGAGCAGTTCTTC.

The chain recombines TRBV5-6 with TRBJ2-3; 7 nucleotides line up with TRBD2. Germline V gene lookup returns CDR1 SGHDT and CDR2 YYEEEE. There are 15 residues in the CDR3. The J segment lost 5 bases and the V segment lost 0 bases, leaving 6 bases of the junction unmatched. The CDR3 spells CASSLVELALDTQYF. In DNA form, the CDR3 reads TGTGCCAGCAGCTTGGTTGAACTAGCGTTAGATACGCAGTATTTT.

V gene TRBV7-9 combines with J gene TRBJ1-1; 7 bases fit TRBD1. V shed 8 bases, J shed 7 bases, and the junction held 4 bases outside the gene matches. The CDR3 extends over 11 amino acids. Germline V CDR1 and CDR2: SEHNR, FQNEAQ (reference sequence). Here the CDR3 DNA reads TGTGCCAGCCTACAGGGGATTGAAGCTTTCTTT. This sequence encodes CASLQGIEAFF.

The rearrangement uses TRBV11-2 and TRBJ1-6; D is undetermined. Germline-derived CDR1 and CDR2 are SGHAT and FQNNGV. The germline V and J ends were trimmed by 1 base and 0 bases, with 16 bases remaining between them. CDR3 length equals 19 residues. CDR3 sequence reads: CASSLGYVLRSSYNSPLHF. The CDR3 nucleotides are TGTGCCAGCAGCTTAGGCTACGTTCTAAGGAGCTCCTATAATTCACCCCTCCACTTT.

This chain uses TRBV9 with TRBJ2-2, with D unclear. V was cut by 4 bases and J by 0 bases, with 7 bases left in between. This CDR3 contains 14 residues. Germline CDR1 SGDLS, CDR2 YYNGEE. CDR3 protein: CASSPLTNTGELFF. CDR3 nucleotide sequence: TGTGCCAGCAGCCCCCTTACGAACACCGGGGAGCTGTTTTTT.